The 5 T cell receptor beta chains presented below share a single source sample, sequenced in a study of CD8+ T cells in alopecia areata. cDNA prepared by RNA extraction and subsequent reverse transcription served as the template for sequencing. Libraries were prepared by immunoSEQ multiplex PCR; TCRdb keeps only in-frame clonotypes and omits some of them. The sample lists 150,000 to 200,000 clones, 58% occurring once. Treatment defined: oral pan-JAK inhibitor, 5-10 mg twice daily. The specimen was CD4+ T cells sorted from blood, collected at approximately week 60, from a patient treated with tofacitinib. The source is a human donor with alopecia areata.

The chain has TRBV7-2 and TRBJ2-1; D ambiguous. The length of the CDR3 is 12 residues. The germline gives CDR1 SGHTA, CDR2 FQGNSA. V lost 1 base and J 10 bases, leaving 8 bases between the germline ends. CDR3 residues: CASSLEWLEQFF. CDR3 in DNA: TGTGCCAGCAGCTTAGAGTGGTTGGAGCAGTTCTTC.

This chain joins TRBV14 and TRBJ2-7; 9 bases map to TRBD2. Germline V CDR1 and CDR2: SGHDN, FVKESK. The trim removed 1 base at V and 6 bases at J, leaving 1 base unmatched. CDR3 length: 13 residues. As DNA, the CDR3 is TGTGCCAGCAGCCAAGGGACTAGCGCCGAGCAGTACTTC. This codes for CASSQGTSAEQYF.

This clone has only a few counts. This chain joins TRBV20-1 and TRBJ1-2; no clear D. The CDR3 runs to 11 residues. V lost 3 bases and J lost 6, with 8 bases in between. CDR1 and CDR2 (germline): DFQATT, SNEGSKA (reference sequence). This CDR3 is CSASSGDGYTF. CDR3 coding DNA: TGCAGTGCTAGTTCGGGCGATGGCTACACCTTC.

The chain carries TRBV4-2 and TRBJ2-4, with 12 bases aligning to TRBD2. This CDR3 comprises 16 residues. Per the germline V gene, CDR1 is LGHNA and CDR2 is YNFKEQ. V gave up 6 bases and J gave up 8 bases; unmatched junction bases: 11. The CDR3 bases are TGTGCCAGCAGTCCCGGACTAGCGGGGAGTCGGGACATTCAGTACTTC. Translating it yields CASSPGLAGSRDIQYF.

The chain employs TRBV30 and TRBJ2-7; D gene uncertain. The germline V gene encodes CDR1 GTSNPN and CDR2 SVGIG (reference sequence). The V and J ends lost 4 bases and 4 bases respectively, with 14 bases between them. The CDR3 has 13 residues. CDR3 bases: TGTGCCTGGATCTCGACTGCGCAATACGAGCAGTACTTC. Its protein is CAWISTAQYEQYF.